The rows below give T cell receptor beta chains drawn from one sample of a study of control samples from healthy donors and cancer patients. Clones were sequenced by immunoSEQ multiplex PCR, and TCRdb holds only the in-frame ones, with some missing. The data hold over 120,000 clones, with 75% to 95% observed a single time. Sequenced: blood. Every receptor here comes from a man aged 30 to 45 in good health. The CDR3 runs from the conserved cysteine through the conserved F or W. The order of the fields is CDR3 DNA, CDR3 protein, clone size, D gene, V gene, J gene. A D gene is named only where the DNA matches it firmly. Size is stated for part of the rows, as once, few or many counts, or as a class when the clone is expanded.

TGTGCCAGCAGCATCGGACAGGGTTCTGGAAACACCATATATTTT	CASSIGQGSGNTIYF	NA	TRBD1	TRBV5-4	TRBJ1-3
TGTGCCAGCAGTTGGGGACAGGGTCCATTTTACGAGCAGTACTTC	CASSWGQGPFYEQYF	NA	TRBD1	TRBV6-5	TRBJ2-7
TGTGCCAGCAGCGCTAGCGGGGGTCTATCTGGGGCCAACGTCCTGACTTTC	CASSASGGLSGANVLTF	NA	TRBD2	TRBV9	TRBJ2-6
TGTGCCTGGGACCAGGGGGTGAGAACTAATGAAAAACTGTTTTTT	CAWDQGVRTNEKLFF	few	TRBD1	TRBV30	TRBJ1-4
TGTGCCAGTAGTATAATTAATACCGGGACAGGGAAAGATGGCTACACCTTC	CASSIINTGTGKDGYTF	once	TRBD1	TRBV19	TRBJ1-2
TGTGCCAGCAGCTTAGAGGGGGGATGGGGCAATCAGCCCCAGCATTTT	CASSLEGGWGNQPQHF	NA	NA	TRBV7-8	TRBJ1-5
TGTGCCAGCTCACCATTCCCTGACAGGGAGGGTGAAGCTTTCTTT	CASSPFPDREGEAFF	once	TRBD1	TRBV18	TRBJ1-1
TGTGCCAGCAGCCAAGATCTTATTAGCGAGCAGTTCTTC	CASSQDLISEQFF	NA	NA	TRBV14	TRBJ2-1
TGTGCCAGCAGCAAAGGAATTGGACAGGGGGGGTACTCTGGGGCCAACGTCCTGACTTTC	CASSKGIGQGGYSGANVLTF	NA	NA	TRBV21-1	TRBJ2-6
TGTGCCAGCAAAAGGGGGATCTATGGCTACACCTTC	CASKRGIYGYTF	NA	NA	TRBV2	TRBJ1-2
TGTGCCAGCAGCCAACCCGGGACACCTTACGAGCAGTACTTC	CASSQPGTPYEQYF	NA	NA	TRBV12-1	TRBJ2-7
TGTGCCAGCAGCGAACCCACAGAGACGAACACTGAAGCTTTCTTT	CASSEPTETNTEAFF	NA	NA	TRBV11-2	TRBJ1-1
TGTGCCAGCAGCTTTCCCAGCGGGAATGAAAAACTGTTTTTT	CASSFPSGNEKLFF	NA	NA	TRBV7-9	TRBJ1-4
TGTGCCAGCAGTGTGGCTAGCGGGTACAATGAGCAGTTCTTC	CASSVASGYNEQFF	NA	TRBD2	TRBV6-4	TRBJ2-1
TGTGCCAGCAGCCAAGAAACACCGAAAAACTATGGCTACACCTTC	CASSQETPKNYGYTF	NA	NA	TRBV3-1/TRBV3-2	TRBJ1-2
TGTGCCAGCAGCTTTACAGGAGGGGATGGAAACACCATATATTTT	CASSFTGGDGNTIYF	NA	NA	TRBV7-2	TRBJ1-3
TGTGCCAGCAGTGCGAGGGGGCTAGCCGGGGAGCTGTTTTTT	CASSARGLAGELFF	NA	TRBD1	TRBV2	TRBJ2-2
TGTGCCAGCAGCTCCCCATCGCGGAGGAATGAGCAGTTCTTC	CASSSPSRRNEQFF	NA	NA	TRBV7-9	TRBJ2-1
TGTGCCAGCAGCACGACTCTTAGCTCTGGAAACACCATATATTTT	CASSTTLSSGNTIYF	NA	NA	TRBV2	TRBJ1-3
TGCGCCAGCAGCCGAGGACCAGAAAACATTCAGTACTTC	CASSRGPENIQYF	NA	NA	TRBV10-1	TRBJ2-4
TGTGCCAGCAGTGAGGGGGCAGGGCGCAGTTCCAATCAGCCCCAGCATTTT	CASSEGAGRSSNQPQHF	NA	NA	TRBV6-1	TRBJ1-5
TGCGCCAGCAGTCGGGACACCGGGGAGCTGTTTTTT	CASSRDTGELFF	NA	NA	TRBV10-1	TRBJ2-2
TGTGCCACCAGTGATTTACCGGGACAGGGAGTAAGGGAAAAACTGTTTTTT	CATSDLPGQGVREKLFF	NA	TRBD1	TRBV24-1	TRBJ1-4
TGCAGCGTTGAGGTTCCCGAAAGGCGCTATGGCTACACCTTC	CSVEVPERRYGYTF	NA	NA	TRBV29-1	TRBJ1-2
TGTGCCAGCAGCTTATCCGGGGTTAGCACAGATACGCAGTATTTT	CASSLSGVSTDTQYF	NA	NA	TRBV7-3	TRBJ2-3
TGTGCCAGCTCACCTGAGTCAGGGGTCTACGAGCAGTACTTC	CASSPESGVYEQYF	many	NA	TRBV18	TRBJ2-7